Below, one T cell receptor (beta chain) is given with its context. Its specificity is unknown. This specimen comes from a study of cytomegalovirus exposure and HLA in healthy donors. Study results and limitations: Rare TCR sequences dominated, though some public TCRs recurred in many donors. It was found in a later analysis that first-cohort TCR clusters tended to co-occur in the approximately 130 validation repertoires.

Assay: immunoSEQ multiplex PCR; the TCRdb copy retains only in-frame clones and omits some. The profile shows under 200,000 clones, 86% of them singletons. This TCR was recovered from a woman under 40 in good health and CMV-seronegative. Material: PBMCs.

CDR3 nucleotide sequence: TGCGCCAGCAGCGTGTCGTCGAACACTGAAGCTTTCTTT. Its translation: CASSVSSNTEAFF. This chain links TRBV5-1 with TRBJ1-1; unclear D gene. This CDR3 has 13 residues. Germline assignment: CDR1 SGHRS and CDR2 YFSETQ. V lost 4 bases to trimming and J lost 1 base, with 8 bases between them.